Detailed here is one TCR beta chain. Its target is unknown. TCRdb's table, derived via immunoSEQ multiplex PCR, lists solely in-frame clones and lacks some. The sample lists tens of thousands of clones; about 85% were seen once. Time point indicated: week 23, last vaccination. Each dose of the vaccine consisted of 300 ug of mutant IDH1 20-mer peptide, with topical imiquimod. The CDR3 loop spans 13 amino acids. The V end lost 4 bases, the J end lost 3 bases, and 9 bases lay between the germline ends. CDR1 is LGHNA, CDR2 YSLEER, per germline. This sample stems from a study of a mutant IDH1 vaccine in newly diagnosed glioma. Study background: Vaccine administration was initiated 4-6 weeks following radiotherapy alone, or with temozolomide cycles.

This clonotype was obtained from a woman between 18 and 29 years old with glioma. The chain has TRBV4-3 and TRBJ1-1; possible D gene TRBD1, 5 bases. Specimen: PBMCs, collected from a glioma patient whose treatment included an IDH1 peptide vaccine. The CDR3 sequence: CASSPGPYTEAFF. The CDR3 bases are TGCGCCAGCAGCCCGGGACCCTACACTGAAGCTTTCTTT.